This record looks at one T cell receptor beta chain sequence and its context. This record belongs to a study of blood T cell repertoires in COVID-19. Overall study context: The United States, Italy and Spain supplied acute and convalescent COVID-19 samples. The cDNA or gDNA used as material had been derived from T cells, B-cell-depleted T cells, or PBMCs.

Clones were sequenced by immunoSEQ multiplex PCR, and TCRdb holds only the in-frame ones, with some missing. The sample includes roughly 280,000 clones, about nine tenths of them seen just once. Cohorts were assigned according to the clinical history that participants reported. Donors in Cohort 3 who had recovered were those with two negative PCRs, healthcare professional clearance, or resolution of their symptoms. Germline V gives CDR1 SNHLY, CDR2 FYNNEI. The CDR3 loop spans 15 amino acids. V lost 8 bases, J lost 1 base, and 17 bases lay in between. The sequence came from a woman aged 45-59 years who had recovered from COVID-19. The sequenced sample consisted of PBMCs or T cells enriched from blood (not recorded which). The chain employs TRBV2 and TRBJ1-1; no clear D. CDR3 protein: CASSLGEHRNTEAFF. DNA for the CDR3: TGTGCCAGCTCCCTAGGAGAACACCGGAACACTGAAGCTTTCTTT.